A selection of T cell receptor beta chains follows, all from one sample in a study of T cells in localized non-small cell lung cancer. The protocol was immunoSEQ multiplex PCR, while the TCRdb copy is restricted to in-frame clones and leaves out a portion. The sample lists some 37,000 clones, more than 75% occurring once. This material consisted of peripheral blood, taken before any cancer treatment. The receptors were sampled from a man aged 18 to 49 with stage I lung adenocarcinoma. Each CDR3 is given with its conserved first and last residue. Each record gives: J gene, clone size, V gene, D gene, CDR3 protein, CDR3 DNA. D genes are given only for firm matches. Part of the rows lack a size; the others show once, few, many or a class for expanded clones.

j_call: TRBJ2-3; clone_size: -; v_call: TRBV25-1; d_call: TRBD1; cdr3_aa: CASSDVDRGLVDTQYF; cdr3_nt: TGTGCCAGCAGTGATGTGGACAGGGGGCTTGTTGATACGCAGTATTTT
j_call: TRBJ2-5; clone_size: -; v_call: TRBV30; d_call: -; cdr3_aa: CAWRGLETQYF; cdr3_nt: TGTGCCTGGCGGGGACTGGAGACCCAGTACTTC
j_call: TRBJ1-2; clone_size: -; v_call: TRBV30; d_call: -; cdr3_aa: CARELGGGYTF; cdr3_nt: TGTGCACGAGAGCTCGGGGGGGGCTACACCTTC
j_call: TRBJ2-3; clone_size: -; v_call: TRBV9; d_call: TRBD1; cdr3_aa: CASSVETGGRTDTQYF; cdr3_nt: TGTGCCAGCAGCGTAGAGACAGGGGGCAGGACAGATACGCAGTATTTT
j_call: TRBJ2-3; clone_size: -; v_call: TRBV29-1; d_call: TRBD2; cdr3_aa: CSVASGGFGDTQYF; cdr3_nt: TGCAGCGTCGCTAGCGGGGGTTTTGGAGATACGCAGTATTTT
j_call: TRBJ1-1; clone_size: -; v_call: TRBV30; d_call: TRBD1; cdr3_aa: CAWTGWTGDTNTEAFF; cdr3_nt: TGTGCCTGGACCGGGTGGACAGGGGACACGAACACTGAAGCTTTCTTT
j_call: TRBJ2-5; clone_size: -; v_call: TRBV18; d_call: TRBD1; cdr3_aa: CASSLTNRGQETQYF; cdr3_nt: TGTGCCAGCTCACTCACAAACAGGGGGCAAGAGACCCAGTACTTC
j_call: TRBJ1-5; clone_size: -; v_call: TRBV6-1; d_call: TRBD1; cdr3_aa: CAGQGALNQPQHF; cdr3_nt: TGTGCCGGGCAGGGGGCCCTCAATCAGCCCCAGCATTTT
j_call: TRBJ1-1; clone_size: -; v_call: TRBV5-4; d_call: -; cdr3_aa: CASSTQGGKNEAFF; cdr3_nt: TGTGCCAGCAGCACCCAGGGAGGGAAGAATGAAGCTTTCTTT
j_call: TRBJ1-2; clone_size: -; v_call: TRBV10-3; d_call: -; cdr3_aa: CAITLDRTAGYTF; cdr3_nt: TGTGCCATCACTCTCGACAGGACGGCTGGCTACACCTTC
j_call: TRBJ1-2; clone_size: -; v_call: TRBV5-4; d_call: TRBD1; cdr3_aa: CASSLGSTGPYGYTF; cdr3_nt: TGTGCCAGCAGCTTGGGATCGACAGGGCCCTATGGCTACACCTTC
j_call: TRBJ2-1; clone_size: -; v_call: TRBV11-2; d_call: TRBD1; cdr3_aa: CASSLRETGVSYNEQFF; cdr3_nt: TGTGCCAGCAGCTTAAGGGAGACAGGGGTCTCCTACAATGAGCAGTTCTTC
j_call: TRBJ1-2; clone_size: once; v_call: TRBV6-5; d_call: -; cdr3_aa: CASRTQGPYGYTF; cdr3_nt: TGTGCCAGCCGCACACAGGGACCCTATGGCTACACCTTC
j_call: TRBJ2-4; clone_size: -; v_call: TRBV28; d_call: TRBD2; cdr3_aa: CASSLTSGVRGIQYF; cdr3_nt: TGTGCCAGCAGTTTGACTAGCGGGGTTAGGGGCATTCAGTACTTC
j_call: TRBJ1-4; clone_size: -; v_call: TRBV4-1; d_call: -; cdr3_aa: CASSETAFSGRFF; cdr3_nt: TGCGCCAGCAGCGAGACGGCGTTTTCGGGGAGGTTTTTT
j_call: TRBJ2-1; clone_size: -; v_call: TRBV7-3; d_call: TRBD2; cdr3_aa: CASSSGLAGVPEQFF; cdr3_nt: TGTGCCAGCAGCTCTGGACTAGCGGGGGTACCTGAGCAGTTCTTC
j_call: TRBJ1-2; clone_size: -; v_call: TRBV29-1; d_call: -; cdr3_aa: CSVEAGFYGYTF; cdr3_nt: TGCAGCGTTGAAGCAGGCTTCTATGGCTACACCTTC
j_call: TRBJ2-5; clone_size: few; v_call: TRBV6-1; d_call: -; cdr3_aa: CASSEFRRAGETQYF; cdr3_nt: TGTGCCAGCAGTGAATTCAGAAGGGCGGGAGAGACCCAGTACTTC
j_call: TRBJ2-1; clone_size: once; v_call: TRBV21-1; d_call: -; cdr3_aa: CASSRGSPCDEQFF; cdr3_nt: TGTGCCAGCAGCAGAGGCAGCCCCTGCGATGAGCAGTTCTTC
j_call: TRBJ1-1; clone_size: -; v_call: TRBV28; d_call: TRBD1; cdr3_aa: CASRGWDRMNTEAFF; cdr3_nt: TGTGCCAGCAGGGGGTGGGACAGAATGAACACTGAAGCTTTCTTT
j_call: TRBJ2-1; clone_size: -; v_call: TRBV11-3; d_call: -; cdr3_aa: CASSLDGRNNEQFF; cdr3_nt: TGTGCCAGCAGCTTAGACGGCAGAAACAATGAGCAGTTCTTC
j_call: TRBJ1-2; clone_size: -; v_call: TRBV7-9; d_call: -; cdr3_aa: CASSLGDSPYGYTF; cdr3_nt: TGTGCCAGCAGCTTAGGAGACAGTCCCTATGGCTACACCTTC
j_call: TRBJ1-2; clone_size: -; v_call: TRBV13; d_call: TRBD1; cdr3_aa: CASSPGQGVYGYTF; cdr3_nt: TGTGCCAGCAGCCCGGGACAGGGAGTCTATGGCTACACCTTC
j_call: TRBJ1-2; clone_size: -; v_call: TRBV4-2; d_call: TRBD1; cdr3_aa: CASSQDRGRGQGNYGYTF; cdr3_nt: TGTGCCAGCAGCCAAGATCGGGGGAGGGGGCAAGGTAACTATGGCTACACCTTC
j_call: TRBJ2-3; clone_size: -; v_call: TRBV4-2; d_call: -; cdr3_aa: CASSQDENGGLADTQYF; cdr3_nt: TGTGCCAGCAGCCAAGACGAAAACGGGGGGCTCGCAGATACGCAGTATTTT
j_call: TRBJ1-2; clone_size: -; v_call: TRBV11-2; d_call: -; cdr3_aa: CASSLADRIYGYTF; cdr3_nt: TGTGCCAGCAGCTTAGCTGACAGGATCTATGGCTACACCTTC
j_call: TRBJ2-3; clone_size: once; v_call: TRBV19; d_call: -; cdr3_aa: CASGVPGDTQYF; cdr3_nt: TGTGCCAGTGGGGTTCCTGGAGATACGCAGTATTTT
j_call: TRBJ1-5; clone_size: -; v_call: TRBV19; d_call: -; cdr3_aa: CASSIQNQPQHF; cdr3_nt: TGTGCCAGTAGTATACAAAATCAGCCCCAGCATTTT
j_call: TRBJ1-4; clone_size: few; v_call: TRBV30; d_call: -; cdr3_aa: CAWSTYGQINEKLFF; cdr3_nt: TGTGCCTGGAGTACATACGGACAAATAAATGAAAAACTGTTTTTT
j_call: TRBJ1-2; clone_size: once; v_call: TRBV29-1; d_call: -; cdr3_aa: CRVTGANYGYTF; cdr3_nt: TGCAGAGTGACCGGAGCGAACTATGGCTACACCTTC
j_call: TRBJ2-5; clone_size: -; v_call: TRBV6-5; d_call: -; cdr3_aa: CARREIPRWTQYF; cdr3_nt: TGTGCCAGGAGGGAAATACCAAGATGGACCCAGTACTTC
j_call: TRBJ1-1; clone_size: -; v_call: TRBV5-4; d_call: -; cdr3_aa: CASSGPPDQQTEAFF; cdr3_nt: TGTGCCAGCAGCGGACCTCCGGACCAACAGACTGAAGCTTTCTTT